Below, 29 T cell receptor beta chains from the same sample are listed, as sequenced in a study of T cell repertoires in cytomegalovirus infection. TCRdb recomputed calls from the reads with MiXCR, one row per CDR3 protein. The data contain some 400,000 distinct CDR3 sequences, 18% of them singletons. Sequencing input: PBMCs. All receptors derive from a human donor in good health (CMV status not recorded). Some clones in this sample may be carry-over from other donors' samples.

The V and J genes are TRBV10-3 and TRBJ2-1; 7 bases are shared with TRBD1. This CDR3 region has 15 residues. V shed 6 bases and J 6 bases; nucleotides not matched to a gene: 11. Germline-derived CDR1 and CDR2 are ENHRY and SYGVKD. CDR3 in amino acids: CAISNQLAGGNEQFF. As DNA, the CDR3 is TGTGCCATCAGCAACCAATTGGCAGGGGGCAATGAGCAGTTCTTC.

This clonotype appeared many times. The chain couples TRBV7-2 to TRBJ1-1; D is unclear. V was cut by 3 bases and J by 7 bases, with 6 bases left in between. This CDR3 contains 11 residues. CDR1 is SGHTA, CDR2 FQGNSA, per germline. The CDR3, as DNA: TGTGCCAGCAGCTTCTTGAATGAAGCTTTCTTT. It is translated as CASSFLNEAFF.

This clonotype occurred a few times. The chain combines TRBV19 with TRBJ2-1; TRBD2 aligns across 11 bases. The CDR3 is made up of 15 amino acids. CDR1 LNHDA and CDR2 SQIVND come from the germline V gene (reference sequence). The ends lost 6 bases at V and 6 bases at J; junction bases unmatched: 7. The DNA of the CDR3 is TGTGCCAGTAGCATTAGCGGGAGGGCATCCAATGAGCAGTTCTTC. It translates to CASSISGRASNEQFF.

The rearrangement uses TRBV10-3 and TRBJ2-7, with 10 bases aligning to TRBD1. The CDR3 consists of 14 residues. V shed 10 bases and J 4 bases; nucleotides not matched to a gene: 10. Germline CDR1 ENHRY, CDR2 SYGVKD. CDR3 in amino acids: CASKRDRGVYEQYF. In nucleotides, the CDR3 is TGTGCCAGCAAACGGGACAGGGGCGTATACGAGCAGTACTTC.

This clonotype appeared many times. The rearrangement joins TRBV7-2 to TRBJ2-7, with 9 bases identical to TRBD1. V shed 2 bases and J 3 bases; nucleotides not matched to a gene: 5. CDR1 SGHTA and CDR2 FQGNSA come from the germline V gene. CDR3 size: 15 residues. The CDR3 bases are TGTGCCAGCAGCTTACTACTGGGACAGGGCTACGAGCAGTACTTC. This gives the protein CASSLLLGQGYEQYF.

The V gene is TRBV7-4, the J gene TRBJ2-3; D is possibly TRBD2 (6 bases). This CDR3 contains 16 residues. Germline assignment: CDR1 SGHVT and CDR2 SQSDAQ. The ends were cut back, 5 bases at V and 3 bases at J, with 18 bases in the middle. The CDR3 sequence is CASSHLGEEVTDTQYF. The CDR3 DNA follows: TGTGCCAGCAGCCATCTGGGGGAGGAGGTGACAGATACGCAGTATTTT.

The gene calls are TRBV20-1 and TRBJ1-5, with D perhaps TRBD1 (6 bases). This CDR3 region has 12 residues. Trimming took 6 bases from V and 5 from J, leaving 11 bases between them. CDR1 is DFQATT, CDR2 SNEGSKA, per germline (reference sequence). CDR3 amino acids: CSAGQPDQPQHF. The CDR3 region has the DNA TGCAGTGCAGGACAGCCCGATCAGCCCCAGCATTTT.

In its sample, this clonotype was seen many times. The chain employs TRBV7-8 and TRBJ1-4; D remains ambiguous. This CDR3 is built from 15 residues. Germline CDR1 reads SGHVS; CDR2 reads FQNEAQ. Trimming took 5 bases from V and 0 from J, leaving 10 bases between them. The chain's CDR3 is CASSPSASTNEKLFF. DNA for the CDR3: TGTGCCAGCAGCCCGTCTGCGTCAACTAATGAAAAACTGTTTTTT.

This clonotype was observed at least ten times. V and J are TRBV7-2 and TRBJ1-5, with 8 bases matching TRBD1. Germline V gives CDR1 SGHTA, CDR2 FQGNSA. The CDR3 has 13 amino acids. V lost 5 bases to trimming and J lost 6 bases; unmatched junction nucleotides: 3. In DNA, the CDR3 is TGTGCCAGCAGCGTGGACAGGGCTCAGCCCCAGCATTTT. It is translated as CASSVDRAQPQHF. Using reference TRBV7-2 and TRBJ1-5 for the parts outside the CDR3, the full variable domain is GAGVSQSPSNKVTEKGKDVELRCDPISGHTALYWYRQSLGQGLEFLIYFQGNSAPDKSGLPSDRFSAERTGGSVSTLTIQRTQQEDSAVYLCASSVDRAQPQHFGDGTRLSIL.

This clonotype came up many times. The J gene is TRBJ2-3, the V gene TRBV12-3 or TRBV12-4; 9 positions match TRBD2. V gave up 2 bases and J gave up 3 bases; unmatched junction bases: 6. The CDR3 extends over 16 amino acids. The CDR3: CASSLRLAEFTDTQYF. CDR3 coding DNA: TGTGCCAGCAGTTTAAGACTAGCGGAATTTACAGATACGCAGTATTTT.

CDR3 amino acids: CASSTPTKLDDRNQPQHF. The CDR3 coding sequence is TGTGCCAGTAGCACCCCCACAAAATTAGACGATCGCAATCAGCCCCAGCATTTT. This chain joins TRBV19 and TRBJ1-5; D unresolved. This CDR3 is 18 amino acids long. The germline V gene has CDR1 LNHDA and CDR2 SQIVND (reference sequence). Trimming removed 6 bases at V and 2 bases at J, with 23 bases between.

The V gene is TRBV3-1, the J gene TRBJ1-1; D ambiguous. The V and J ends lost 3 bases and 5 bases respectively, with 10 bases between them. The CDR3 is 13 residues long. Germline V gene data show CDR1 as LGHDT and CDR2 as YNNKEL (reference sequence). This CDR3 reads CASSQLGRTEAFF. The CDR3 DNA reads TGTGCCAGCAGCCAGCTGGGGAGGACTGAAGCTTTCTTT.

CDR3 amino acids: CATSHALGANVLTF. The CDR3 DNA reads TGTGCCACCAGCCACGCTTTGGGGGCCAACGTCCTGACTTTC. The genes are TRBV15 and TRBJ2-6, with no clear D. The CDR3 is made up of 14 amino acids. The germline V gene has CDR1 LNHNV and CDR2 YYDKDF (reference sequence). V lost 5 bases, J lost 4 bases, and 9 bases lay in between. Full variable domain (missing parts from reference TRBV15 and TRBJ2-6): DAMVIQNPRYQVTQFGKPVTLSCSQTLNHNVMYWYQQKSSQAPKLLFHYYDKDFNNEADTPDNFQSRRPNTSFCFLDIRSPGLGDTAMYLCATSHALGANVLTFGAGSRLTVL.

This clonotype has ten or more counts. In DNA form, the CDR3 reads TGTGCCAGCAGCTTAATCTCACTTGGCGCCCGCACAGATACGCAGTATTTT. Its protein is CASSLISLGARTDTQYF. This chain links TRBV7-2 with TRBJ2-3; unclear D gene. Germline V gene sequence: CDR1 SGHTA, CDR2 FQGNSA. With 2 bases removed from V and 1 base from J, the gap between germline ends came to 16 bases. The CDR3 contains 17 residues.

This clonotype was seen a handful of times. The chain combines TRBV6-2 or TRBV6-3 with TRBJ2-1; unclear D gene. The V end lost 6 bases, the J end lost 6 bases, and 12 bases lay between the germline ends. The CDR3 extends over 13 amino acids. Germline V gene sequence: CDR1 MNHEY, CDR2 SVGEGT. The CDR3 DNA follows: TGTGCCAGCAGGGAGAATAGCCCCAATGAGCAGTTCTTC. It specifies CASRENSPNEQFF.

The chain has TRBV28 and TRBJ2-7, with 8 bases aligning to TRBD2. This CDR3 has 11 residues. From germline, CDR1 is MDHEN and CDR2 SYDVKM. Trimming cost V 6 bases and J 11 bases; bases outside gene matches: 6. CDR3 region: CASSLSGGEYF. CDR3 nucleotides: TGTGCCAGCAGCCTAAGCGGGGGAGAGTACTTC.

The chain couples TRBV7-2 to TRBJ2-5; D might be TRBD2 (5 bases). Germline V gene data show CDR1 as SGHTA and CDR2 as FQGNSA. The CDR3 loop spans 14 amino acids. V was trimmed by 6 bases and J by 4 bases, leaving 15 bases between them. CDR3 bases: TGTGCCAGCAGTCGAGGACGTGGAGGAGAGACCCAGTACTTC. Amino acids: CASSRGRGGETQYF. The entire variable domain, with the rest obtained from reference TRBV7-2 and TRBJ2-5, is as follows: GAGVSQSPSNKVTEKGKDVELRCDPISGHTALYWYRQSLGQGLEFLIYFQGNSAPDKSGLPSDRFSAERTGGSVSTLTIQRTQQEDSAVYLCASSRGRGGETQYFGPGTRLLVL.

This clonotype appeared many times. The chain combines TRBV7-9 with TRBJ2-5, with TRBD2 matching 7 bases. From germline, CDR1 is SEHNR and CDR2 FQNEAQ (reference sequence). The CDR3 has 17 amino acids. V shed 4 bases and J 1 base; nucleotides not matched to a gene: 12. CDR3 bases: TGTGCCAGCAGCTGGGGGGGACTCCAACGGGGCCAAGAGACCCAGTACTTC. This sequence encodes CASSWGGLQRGQETQYF.

V usage is TRBV20-1 and J usage is TRBJ2-1; 9 positions agree with TRBD2. Germline assignment: CDR1 DFQATT and CDR2 SNEGSKA (reference sequence). The ends lost 5 bases at V and 8 bases at J; junction bases unmatched: 10. The CDR3 is made up of 14 amino acids. This CDR3 reads CSAPWAGGGDEQFF. DNA for the CDR3: TGCAGTGCTCCCTGGGCGGGGGGGGGCGATGAGCAGTTCTTC.

This clonotype was found many times. The J gene is TRBJ1-2, the V gene TRBV7-8; 10 bases fit TRBD1. Per germline, CDR1 SGHVS and CDR2 FQNEAQ. The trim removed 4 bases at V and 2 bases at J, leaving 4 bases unmatched. The CDR3 is 15 amino acids. The CDR3 protein is CASSSRQGANYGYTF. CDR3 coding DNA: TGTGCCAGCAGCTCTAGACAGGGGGCCAACTATGGCTACACCTTC. The full variable domain, rest sourced from reference TRBV7-8 and TRBJ1-2, is GAGVSQSPRYKVAKRGQDVALRCDPISGHVSLFWYQQALGQGPEFLTYFQNEAQLDKSGLPSDRFFAERPEGSVSTLKIQRTQQEDSAVYLCASSSRQGANYGYTFGSGTRLTVV.

This clonotype was detected many times. The J gene is TRBJ1-1, the V gene TRBV27; no definite D call. Per the germline V gene, CDR1 is MNHEY and CDR2 is SMNVEV (reference sequence). Trimming stripped 0 bases from V and 5 bases from J, with 10 bases between. This CDR3 region has 14 residues. The DNA of the CDR3 is TGTGCCAGCAGTTTATCGAGCTGGGTGACTGAAGCTTTCTTT. It specifies CASSLSSWVTEAFF.

This chain links TRBV24-1 with TRBJ1-2; D not certain. Trimming cost V 5 bases and J 8 bases, with 14 bases left between them. Germline values: CDR1 KGHDR, CDR2 SFDVKD. This CDR3 comprises 13 residues. CDR3 sequence: CATSGGPSEGYTF. The CDR3, as DNA: TGTGCCACCAGTGGGGGTCCTTCTGAAGGCTACACCTTC.

This clonotype was observed a few times. This chain links TRBV20-1 with TRBJ1-1, with D unclear. From germline, CDR1 is DFQATT and CDR2 SNEGSKA (reference sequence). This CDR3 is 11 amino acids long. V lost 6 bases and J lost 3, with 8 bases in between. This CDR3 reads CSAGYDTEAFF. CDR3 nucleotide sequence: TGCAGTGCAGGCTATGACACTGAAGCTTTCTTT.

This clonotype was counted ten times or more. The J gene is TRBJ1-1, the V gene TRBV7-8; D is unclear. V was shortened by 3 bases and J by 1 base, with 12 bases between the two germline ends. This CDR3 spans 15 amino acids. In germline, CDR1 is SGHVS, CDR2 FQNEAQ. CDR3 nucleotide sequence: TGTGCCAGCAGCTTCTCAGCCATAGCGAACACTGAAGCTTTCTTT. Translated: CASSFSAIANTEAFF.

This chain connects TRBV6-5 to TRBJ2-2; D assignment may be TRBD1 or TRBD2 (6 bases each). The CDR3 has 14 residues. Germline V CDR1 and CDR2: MNHEY, SVGAGI. Trimming pared 5 bases from V and 4 bases from J, leaving 11 bases between. This CDR3 reads CASSKGGSTGELFF. CDR3 nucleotide sequence: TGTGCCAGCAGTAAAGGGGGGAGCACCGGGGAGCTGTTTTTT.

There are many counts of this clonotype. The chain uses TRBV7-2 and TRBJ1-5; D might be TRBD1 (6 bases). Germline CDR1 and CDR2: SGHTA and FQGNSA. The CDR3 runs to 14 residues. The V gene lost 8 bases and the J gene lost 6 bases, with 17 bases spanning the gap. CDR3 in DNA: TGTGCCAGCGGCGGGGGCGGAGGGGCTCAGCCCCAGCATTTT. Residues: CASGGGGGAQPQHF.

This clonotype was found a few times. The V and J genes are TRBV20-1 and TRBJ2-5, with 16 bases matching TRBD2. The CDR3 has 17 amino acids. The germline V gene has CDR1 DFQATT and CDR2 SNEGSKA (reference sequence). With 0 bases clipped from V and 5 bases from J, the junction kept 6 bases outside the gene matches. In DNA form, the CDR3 reads TGCAGTGCTAGAGAGGGACTAGCGGGGGGGATCGGGGAGACCCAGTACTTC. This gives the protein CSAREGLAGGIGETQYF.

This clonotype was seen a few times. The J gene is TRBJ1-1, the V gene TRBV10-3; TRBD1 is a possible D gene (5 bases). The CDR3 length is 16 residues. From germline, CDR1 is ENHRY and CDR2 SYGVKD. V was shortened by 7 bases and J by 1 base, with 19 bases between the two germline ends. CDR3 in amino acids: CAITDTSGGTNTEAFF. CDR3 sequence (DNA): TGTGCCATCACGGATACGTCCGGGGGAACGAACACTGAAGCTTTCTTT.

This clonotype was seen a handful of times. The CDR3 DNA follows: TGTGCCAGCAGCGTCGGTCCTCCGGGGACAGGGAGCTACGAGCAGTACTTC. Protein product: CASSVGPPGTGSYEQYF. The chain carries TRBV7-2 and TRBJ2-7; 9 bases match TRBD1. J gave up 3 bases and V 5 bases, and 14 bases lay outside the gene matches. The germline V gene encodes CDR1 SGHTA and CDR2 FQGNSA. The length of the CDR3 is 17 residues.